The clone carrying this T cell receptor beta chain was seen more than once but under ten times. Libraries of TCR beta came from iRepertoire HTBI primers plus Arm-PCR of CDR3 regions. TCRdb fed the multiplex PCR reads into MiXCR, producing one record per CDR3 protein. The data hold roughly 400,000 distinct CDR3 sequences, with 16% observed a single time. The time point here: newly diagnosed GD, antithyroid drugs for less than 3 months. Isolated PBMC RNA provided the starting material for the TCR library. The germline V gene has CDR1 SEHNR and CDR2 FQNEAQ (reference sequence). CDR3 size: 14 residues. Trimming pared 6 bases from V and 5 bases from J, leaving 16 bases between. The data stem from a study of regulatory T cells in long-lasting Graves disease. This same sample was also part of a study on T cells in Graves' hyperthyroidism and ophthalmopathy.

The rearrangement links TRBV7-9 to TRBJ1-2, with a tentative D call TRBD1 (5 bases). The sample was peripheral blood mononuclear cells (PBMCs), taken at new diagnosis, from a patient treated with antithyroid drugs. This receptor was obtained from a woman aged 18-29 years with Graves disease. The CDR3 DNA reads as TGTGCCAGCAGACCCGCGGGGGAGGGTTATGGCTACACCTTC. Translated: CASRPAGEGYGYTF. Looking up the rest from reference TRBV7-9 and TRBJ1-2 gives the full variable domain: DTGVSQNPRHKITKRGQNVTFRCDPISEHNRLYWYRQTLGQGPEFLTYFQNEAQLEKSRLLSDRFSAERPKGSFSTLEIQRTEQGDSAMYLCASRPAGEGYGYTFGSGTRLTVV.